This is a list of T cell receptor beta chains from one sample in a study of OX40 agonist ivuxolimab in advanced cancers. Sequenced by immunoSEQ multiplex PCR; TCRdb stores in-frame clones only, minus some. This table has roughly 48,000 clones, around 88% appearing once. This sample comprised CD4+ or CD8+ T cells sorted from blood, obtained in a trial of the OX40 agonist ivuxolimab. The source is an adult with an advanced solid tumor such as melanoma, head and neck, liver or kidney cancer. Each CDR3 is given with its conserved first and last residue. The D gene is left open where the match is weak. Clone size appears in some rows only: once, few, many, or a class for an expanded clone.

V,size,J,D,length,DNA,CDR3
TRBV9,NA,TRBJ1-5,NA,12,TGTGCCAGCAGCGGGGGCGATCAGCCCCAGCATTTT,CASSGGDQPQHF
TRBV29-1,NA,TRBJ2-1,TRBD2,14,TGCAGCGTTGCCGGGACTAGCGGGGTAAATGAGCAGTTCTTC,CSVAGTSGVNEQFF
TRBV5-1,NA,TRBJ2-2,NA,13,TGCGCCAGCAGCGGGGGATTCCCCGGGGAGCTGTTTTTT,CASSGGFPGELFF
TRBV19,NA,TRBJ2-7,TRBD1,15,TGTGCCAGTAGTACGAGACAGGGGCGCTCCTACGAGCAGTACTTC,CASSTRQGRSYEQYF
TRBV4-1,NA,TRBJ2-5,TRBD2,18,TGCGCCAGCAGCCAAGCGGAGTCCGTCCTAGCGGGGGAAGAGACCCAGTACTTC,CASSQAESVLAGEETQYF
TRBV29-1,NA,TRBJ2-1,TRBD2,16,TGCAGCGTTGACCCGGTTCAGACTAGCGGGAGTAGTGAGCAGTTCTTC,CSVDPVQTSGSSEQFF
TRBV6-1,NA,TRBJ1-2,NA,20,TGTGCCAGCAGTGAAAGCCTCAGGGGCGGCAGGGTAGAAGGGGTCTATGGCTACACCTTC,CASSESLRGGRVEGVYGYTF
TRBV21-1,NA,TRBJ2-7,NA,19,TGTGCCAGCAGCCCCCGTTTTTGGACCCCTGACAGGGGAGGAAGCGAGCAGTACTTC,CASSPRFWTPDRGGSEQYF
TRBV19,NA,TRBJ2-7,TRBD1,14,TGTGCCAGTAGTATGGCGACAGGGCGCTACGAGCAGTACTTC,CASSMATGRYEQYF
TRBV30,NA,TRBJ2-7,TRBD1,14,TGTGCCTGGAGTCCCGGGACAGGGTTCCACGAGCAGTACTTC,CAWSPGTGFHEQYF
TRBV5-4,NA,TRBJ1-1,NA,13,TGTGCCAGCAGCCCACGGCTCGTTACTGAAGCTTTCTTT,CASSPRLVTEAFF
TRBV9,NA,TRBJ1-2,NA,13,TGTGCCAGCGGCGCGGGACATTACTATGGCTACACCTTC,CASGAGHYYGYTF
TRBV7-3,NA,TRBJ2-7,NA,13,TGTGCCAGCAGCCCAACAGGGACCTACGAGCAGTACTTC,CASSPTGTYEQYF
TRBV19,NA,TRBJ2-1,NA,15,TGTGCCAGTAGTATAATCCCCGATTCGAGGGCTGGGCAGTTCTTC,CASSIIPDSRAGQFF
TRBV10-3,NA,TRBJ2-3,TRBD1,16,TGTGCCATCAGTCCCGAGATGGACAGGGGCACTAATACGCAGTATTTT,CAISPEMDRGTNTQYF
TRBV6-5,NA,TRBJ2-7,NA,13,TGTGCCAGCAGTTACTCCCCAGGGTCTGAGCAGTACTTC,CASSYSPGSEQYF
TRBV7-8,NA,TRBJ2-4,NA,15,TGTGCCAGCAGCTTAAGGGGCCTCGGGGGTTACATTCAGTACTTC,CASSLRGLGGYIQYF
TRBV9,NA,TRBJ2-3,NA,15,TGTGCCAGCAGCGCCCAGGGGAAGGGTACAGATACGCAGTATTTT,CASSAQGKGTDTQYF
TRBV2,few,TRBJ1-6,NA,16,TGTGCCAGCAGTGACTCCCAGGGTATTCGGAATTCACCCCTCCACTTT,CASSDSQGIRNSPLHF
TRBV29-1,NA,TRBJ1-1,TRBD1,13,TGCAGCGTTGACGAGGGGGCAAGGACTGAAGCTTTCTTT,CSVDEGARTEAFF
TRBV2,NA,TRBJ2-7,TRBD2,15,TGTGCCAGCAGCCCTGGTGGGGGGGTCTCCTACGAGCAGTACTTC,CASSPGGGVSYEQYF
TRBV19,NA,TRBJ2-1,NA,14,TGTGCCAGTGGACCGGGGAACCGTGGGAATGAGCAGTTCTTC,CASGPGNRGNEQFF
TRBV9,NA,TRBJ2-3,NA,14,TGTGCCAGCAGCGTCGGAGGGAGCTCAGATACGCAGTATTTT,CASSVGGSSDTQYF
TRBV6-1,NA,TRBJ1-5,NA,13,TGTGCCAGCAGTGAACTGAGCAATCAGCCCCAGCATTTT,CASSELSNQPQHF
TRBV28,NA,TRBJ1-5,NA,14,TGTGCCAGCAGTTTCAGGGGCATCAATCAGCCCCAGCATTTT,CASSFRGINQPQHF
TRBV7-9,NA,TRBJ2-5,TRBD1,17,TGTGCCAGCAGCCGAGTTTTGGAGACAGGGGGCGGGGAGACCCAGTACTTC,CASSRVLETGGGETQYF
TRBV7-9,NA,TRBJ2-2,TRBD2,15,TGTGCCAGCAGCCCACCTAGCGGGATAACCGGGGAGCTGTTTTTT,CASSPPSGITGELFF
TRBV7-9,NA,TRBJ2-4,TRBD1,16,TGTGCCAGCAGCGCTGAGCGGACAGGGGCTATATTCATTCAGTACTTC,CASSAERTGAIFIQYF
TRBV19,NA,TRBJ2-7,NA,14,TGTGCCAGTAGTTTAGGCGGATTAGCCTACGAGCAGTACTTC,CASSLGGLAYEQYF
TRBV29-1,NA,TRBJ2-3,TRBD1,15,TGCAGCGTTGATGTTACGGACAGGGGCGCAGATACGCAGTATTTT,CSVDVTDRGADTQYF
TRBV4-2,few,TRBJ1-5,NA,15,TGTGCCAGCAGCATGATGGGAGGGGCGGATCAGCCCCAGCATTTT,CASSMMGGADQPQHF
TRBV27,NA,TRBJ2-3,TRBD1,17,TGTGCCAGCAGCACCGGGACAGGGGGTTTTGGGACAGATACGCAGTATTTT,CASSTGTGGFGTDTQYF
TRBV19,NA,TRBJ2-7,NA,12,TGTGCCAGCGGAGCGGGTCCCTACGAGCAGTACTTC,CASGAGPYEQYF